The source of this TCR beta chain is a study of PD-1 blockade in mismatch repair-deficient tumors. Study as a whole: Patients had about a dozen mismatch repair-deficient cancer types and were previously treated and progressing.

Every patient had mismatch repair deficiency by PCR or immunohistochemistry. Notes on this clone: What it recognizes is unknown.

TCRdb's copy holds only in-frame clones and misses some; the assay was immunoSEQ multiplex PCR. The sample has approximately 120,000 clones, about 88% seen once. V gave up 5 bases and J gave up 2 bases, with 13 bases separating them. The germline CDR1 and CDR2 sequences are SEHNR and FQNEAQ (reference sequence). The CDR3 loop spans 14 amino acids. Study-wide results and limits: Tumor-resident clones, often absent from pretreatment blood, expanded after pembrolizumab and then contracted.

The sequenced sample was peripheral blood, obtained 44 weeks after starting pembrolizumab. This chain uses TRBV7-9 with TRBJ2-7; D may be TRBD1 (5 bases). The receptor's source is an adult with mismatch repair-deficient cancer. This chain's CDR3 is CASSPARAAYEQYF. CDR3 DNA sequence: TGTGCCAGCAGCCCCGCCAGGGCAGCCTACGAGCAGTACTTC.